This T cell receptor beta chain came from a study of blood T cell repertoires in COVID-19. Turning to the study itself: From the United States, Italy and Spain came samples of acute and convalescent COVID-19. In each case, the material was cDNA or gDNA derived from T cells, B-cell-depleted T cells, or PBMCs.

The trim removed 4 bases at V and 0 bases at J, leaving 4 bases unmatched. Germline loops: CDR1 MNHNS, CDR2 SASEGT. The CDR3 is made up of 16 amino acids. This clone was observed a few times. Followed over time, Seattle patients had been enrolled while infection was active. Authors' analysis steps: Counts of nucleated cells, estimated from reference gene primer amplification, were obtained. Only in-frame clones appear in the TCRdb table, and some are missing; sequencing was by immunoSEQ multiplex PCR. V and J calls and clone size are copied from that table; D and trimming were computed from the DNA. The table shows around 210,000 clones, with 70% to 90% occurring only once.

Input material: peripheral blood. The chain has TRBV6-1 and TRBJ1-5, with 9 nucleotides matching TRBD1. The TCR was taken from a man aged 50 to 59 with COVID-19, enrolled during active disease. The CDR3 loop reads CASSAGTGYSNQPQHF. CDR3 sequence (DNA): TGTGCCAGCAGTGCCGGGACAGGGTATAGCAATCAGCCCCAGCATTTT.